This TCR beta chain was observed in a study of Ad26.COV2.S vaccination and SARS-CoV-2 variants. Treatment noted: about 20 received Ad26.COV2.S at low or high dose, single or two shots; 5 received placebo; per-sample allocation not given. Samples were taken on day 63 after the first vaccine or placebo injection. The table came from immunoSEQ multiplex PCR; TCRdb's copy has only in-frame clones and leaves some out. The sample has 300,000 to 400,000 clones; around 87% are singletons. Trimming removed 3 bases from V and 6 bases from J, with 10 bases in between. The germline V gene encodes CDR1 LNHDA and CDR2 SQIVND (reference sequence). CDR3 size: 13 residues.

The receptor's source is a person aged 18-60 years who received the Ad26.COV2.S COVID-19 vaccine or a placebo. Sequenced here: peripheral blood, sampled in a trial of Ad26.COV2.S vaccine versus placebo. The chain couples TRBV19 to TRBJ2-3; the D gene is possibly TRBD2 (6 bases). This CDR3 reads CASSIPRGDTQYF. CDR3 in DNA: TGTGCCAGTAGTATCCCCCGGGGGGATACGCAGTATTTT. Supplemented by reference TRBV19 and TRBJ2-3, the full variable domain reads DGGITQSPKYLFRKEGQNVTLSCEQNLNHDAMYWYRQDPGQGLRLIYYSQIVNDFQKGDIAEGYSVSREKKESFPLTVTSAQKNPTAFYLCASSIPRGDTQYFGPGTRLTVL.